The 30 T cell receptor beta chains listed next were all sequenced from one sample in a study of cytomegalovirus exposure and HLA in healthy donors. PCR primers comprised 60 Vbeta and 13 Jbeta primers. Libraries were prepared by immunoSEQ multiplex PCR; TCRdb keeps only in-frame clonotypes and omits some of them. This table has some 140,000 clones, around 85% appearing once. Sequences were obtained from PBMCs. These receptors were collected from a woman aged 45 to 65 in good health and CMV-seropositive.

The genes are TRBV11-2 and TRBJ1-5, with a possible D match to TRBD1 (6 bases). This CDR3 has 14 amino acids. The V end was cut by 1 base, the J end by 7 bases, with 11 bases between. Germline CDR1 and CDR2: SGHAT and FQNNGV. The CDR3 nucleotides read TGTGCCAGCAGCTTAGTAGGGGGTGGCCAGCCCCAGCATTTT. It specifies CASSLVGGGQPQHF.

The V and J genes are TRBV2 and TRBJ2-2; possibly TRBD1 for D (5 bases). Trimming shortened V by 6 bases and J by 5 bases, and 16 bases separated the two germline ends. The CDR3 runs to 15 residues. Germline V gene sequence: CDR1 SNHLY, CDR2 FYNNEI. The CDR3 DNA sequence: TGTGCCAGCAGCCCCTGGGTAGGGGTAACCGGGGAGCTGTTTTTT. This sequence encodes CASSPWVGVTGELFF.

This clone is a singleton in its sample. The gene calls are TRBV6-5 and TRBJ2-7; the D gene is possibly TRBD1 (5 bases). The CDR3 contains 14 residues. V was shortened by 0 bases and J by 2 bases, with 8 bases between the two germline ends. CDR1 is MNHEY and CDR2 is SVGAGI in the germline V gene. For the CDR3, the DNA is TGTGCCAGCAGTTACTCGGCAGGGACCTACGAGCAGTACTTC. Its protein is CASSYSAGTYEQYF.

The chain recombines TRBV5-1 with TRBJ2-3; tentatively, D is TRBD1 (6 bases). V gave up 4 bases and J gave up 1 base, with 10 bases separating them. From germline, CDR1 is SGHRS and CDR2 YFSETQ. CDR3 length equals 14 residues. The CDR3 sequence is CASSRDTRTDTQYF. For the CDR3, the DNA is TGCGCCAGCAGCCGGGACACCCGCACAGATACGCAGTATTTT.

The rearrangement links TRBV2 to TRBJ1-1; TRBD1 matches at 10 bases. CDR3 length equals 15 residues. The junction had 6 bases not matched to a gene; V was cut back by 8 bases and J by 0 bases. Looked up from germline, CDR1 is SNHLY and CDR2 is FYNNEI. The DNA of the CDR3 is TGTGCCAGCTCGACAGGGGGCTCGATGAACACTGAAGCTTTCTTT. As protein: CASSTGGSMNTEAFF.

The chain is built from TRBV4-2 and TRBJ1-5, with 7 positions matching TRBD1. From germline, CDR1 is LGHNA and CDR2 YNFKEQ. This CDR3 region has 15 residues. V lost 4 bases and J lost 5; bases outside the gene matches: 8. The CDR3 protein is CASSRQGGYDQPQHF. CDR3 nucleotide sequence: TGTGCCAGCAGCCGGCAGGGGGGATATGATCAGCCCCAGCATTTT.

The chain uses TRBV7-3 and TRBJ2-7; the D gene is possibly TRBD2 (5 bases). Germline CDR1 SGHTA, CDR2 FQGTGA. V was clipped by 4 bases and J by 0 bases, with 10 bases between them. This CDR3 has 14 residues. The CDR3 nucleotides read TGTGCCAGCAGCTATGGACTGCCCTCCTACGAGCAGTACTTC. It is translated as CASSYGLPSYEQYF.

Points on this clone: Relative to the germline gene, one junction end is altered; a read error may explain this. The chain uses TRBV7-8 and TRBJ1-1; 7 positions agree with TRBD1. From germline, CDR1 is SGHVS and CDR2 FQNEAQ. The CDR3 covers 15 residues. CDR3: CAGSLTPSQGAEAFF. Written as DNA, the CDR3 is TGTGCCGGCAGCTTAACCCCGTCGCAGGGGGCTGAAGCTTTCTTT.

The chain joins TRBV9 to TRBJ1-3; D is unresolved. CDR1 is SGDLS and CDR2 is YYNGEE in the germline V gene. The length of the CDR3 is 17 residues. Between the trimmed V and J ends, which lost 0 bases and 1 base, there was a span of 14 bases. The CDR3 spells CASSVAVNAPSGNTIYF. Here the CDR3 DNA reads TGTGCCAGCAGCGTAGCCGTAAACGCGCCGTCTGGAAACACCATATATTTT.

The chain couples TRBV25-1 to TRBJ2-3; D is perhaps TRBD2 (6 bases). The V end was cut by 9 bases, the J end by 1 base, with 8 bases between. Germline V gene sequence: CDR1 MGHDK, CDR2 SYGVNS. The CDR3 totals 12 residues. CDR3 in DNA: TGTGCCAGTGGAGGGGGCACAGATACGCAGTATTTT. Residues: CASGGGTDTQYF.

The chain recombines TRBV12-5 with TRBJ2-3; 7 bases map to TRBD1. CDR3 length: 13 residues. V lost 11 bases and J lost 3; bases outside the gene matches: 8. CDR1 is LGHNT and CDR2 is FRNRAP in the germline V gene. The CDR3 DNA reads TGTGCTGGACAACAGGGGCTGACAGATACGCAGTATTTT. Translating it yields CAGQQGLTDTQYF.

The chain's CDR3 is CASSPPGQGPVGPQHF. In DNA form, the CDR3 reads TGCGCCAGCAGTCCTCCGGGACAGGGGCCCGTAGGGCCCCAGCATTTT. The chain employs TRBV23-1 and TRBJ1-5; 10 bases fit TRBD1. TRBV23-1 carries the ORF label, with uncertain function. CDR3 length: 16 residues. V dropped 4 bases and J dropped 9; count of bases not matched to a gene: 12.

The V gene is TRBV6-1, the J gene TRBJ1-1; D unclear. Trimming cost V 5 bases and J 4 bases, with 14 bases left between them. Germline CDR1 is MNHNS and CDR2 is SASEGT. This CDR3 is 14 amino acids long. The CDR3 region has the DNA TGTGCCAGCAGTCCCGGGGTGGTGGGCACTGAAGCTTTCTTT. As protein: CASSPGVVGTEAFF.

The V gene is TRBV28, the J gene TRBJ1-1; a weak D match, TRBD1 (6 bases). The CDR3 spans 15 residues. V shed 3 bases and J shed 0 bases, with 11 bases lying between them. Germline CDR1 reads MDHEN; CDR2 reads SYDVKM. The CDR3 region is CASSFSGAMNTEAFF. For the CDR3, the DNA is TGTGCCAGCAGTTTCTCAGGGGCCATGAACACTGAAGCTTTCTTT.

The chain carries TRBV7-2 and TRBJ2-7; D ambiguous. Per germline, CDR1 SGHTA and CDR2 FQGNSA. Between the trimmed V and J ends, which lost 5 bases and 5 bases, there was a span of 10 bases. This CDR3 contains 12 residues. The CDR3 nucleotides read TGTGCCAGCAGCCAACACCGGGACGAGCAGTACTTC. This sequence encodes CASSQHRDEQYF.

This clone appeared a few times. V and J are TRBV6-6 and TRBJ2-7, with D perhaps matching TRBD2 (5 bases). Deletions cut 4 bases from V and 6 bases from J, with 13 bases between. Germline lookup yields CDR1 MNHNY and CDR2 SVGAGI (reference sequence). This CDR3 region has 13 residues. The chain's CDR3 is CASSSRLTPEQYF. The DNA for the CDR3 is TGTGCCAGCAGTTCCCGACTAACGCCCGAGCAGTACTTC.

The V call is TRBV27, the J call TRBJ2-5; 11 positions agree with TRBD1. The last part of the DNA fits TRBJ2-7 better; the J call may be wrong. The CDR3 covers 14 residues. From germline, CDR1 is MNHEY and CDR2 SMNVEV (reference sequence). CDR3 nucleotides: TGTGCCAGCAGGGGGACAGGGGGTTCCTACGAGCAGTACTTC. Amino acid sequence: CASRGTGGSYEQYF.

This clone has just a few counts. This chain links TRBV15 with TRBJ1-5; D perhaps matches TRBD1 (5 bases). Looked up from germline, CDR1 is LNHNV and CDR2 is YYDKDF (reference sequence). The CDR3 has 15 residues. Trimming shortened V by 0 bases and J by 9 bases, and 15 bases separated the two germline ends. As DNA, the CDR3 is TGTGCCACCAGCAGAGATCGGGGACTCCTCAGGCCCCAGCATTTT. Translated, it gives CATSRDRGLLRPQHF.

This chain links TRBV4-1 with TRBJ1-5; the D gene is possibly TRBD1 (5 bases). The CDR3 totals 16 residues. V was clipped by 3 bases and J by 3 bases, with 15 bases between them. Germline V gene data show CDR1 as MGHRA and CDR2 as YSYEKL. CDR3 region: CASSHGMGEDNQPQHF. As DNA, the CDR3 is TGCGCCAGCAGCCATGGGATGGGGGAGGACAATCAGCCCCAGCATTTT.

This sequence joins TRBV20-1 and TRBJ2-7, with a possible D match to TRBD1 (5 bases). Trimming removed 2 bases at V and 4 bases at J, with 6 bases between. The CDR3 covers 11 residues. Looked up from germline, CDR1 is DFQATT and CDR2 is SNEGSKA (reference sequence). The CDR3 reads CSARQGYEQYF. As DNA, the CDR3 is TGCAGTGCTAGACAGGGATACGAGCAGTACTTC.

V is TRBV7-9 and J is TRBJ1-1; D is unclear. Germline CDR1 and CDR2: SEHNR and FQNEAQ (reference sequence). The CDR3 length is 14 residues. Between the trimmed V and J ends, which lost 6 bases and 0 bases, there was a span of 11 bases. CDR3 DNA sequence: TGTGCCAGCAGACTAGGGAGGATGAACACTGAAGCTTTCTTT. Its protein product is CASRLGRMNTEAFF.

This clone was picked up a small number of times. The CDR3 spells CASSLPGGTDTQYF. The CDR3, as DNA: TGTGCCAGCAGTTTACCGGGGGGCACAGATACGCAGTATTTT. The chain is built from TRBV7-3 and TRBJ2-3, with D perhaps TRBD2 (6 bases). The CDR3 has 14 amino acids. The germline gives CDR1 SGHTA, CDR2 FQGTGA. The V end was cut by 6 bases, the J end by 1 base, with 11 bases between.

The gene calls are TRBV9 and TRBJ2-3, with a weak D call TRBD1 (6 bases). The ends were cut back, 3 bases at V and 2 bases at J, with 13 bases in the middle. Germline-derived CDR1 and CDR2 are SGDLS and YYNGEE. The CDR3 runs to 15 residues. CDR3 residues: CASSGGGFDTDTQYF. In nucleotides, the CDR3 is TGTGCCAGCAGCGGAGGGGGATTCGACACAGATACGCAGTATTTT.

This chain links TRBV27 with TRBJ1-3, with no clear D. Trimming shortened V by 5 bases and J by 4 bases, and 9 bases separated the two germline ends. The CDR3 covers 13 residues. Per the germline V gene, CDR1 is MNHEY and CDR2 is SMNVEV (reference sequence). The CDR3, as DNA: TGTGCCAGCAGTATAAACAAGGGAAACACCATATATTTT. Encoded protein: CASSINKGNTIYF.

V gene TRBV27 combines with J gene TRBJ1-6; 7 nucleotides agree with TRBD1. The germline gives CDR1 MNHEY, CDR2 SMNVEV (reference sequence). This CDR3 contains 15 residues. The ends lost 7 bases at V and 2 bases at J; junction bases unmatched: 5. Written as DNA, the CDR3 is TGTGCCAGCAAATTACAGGGGACCTATAATTCACCCCTCCACTTT. Translation gives CASKLQGTYNSPLHF.

The chain links TRBV30 to TRBJ1-1, with D possibly TRBD1 on 5 matching bases. From germline, CDR1 is GTSNPN and CDR2 SVGIG (reference sequence). The CDR3 sequence is 15 residues long. V was shortened by 7 bases and J by 1 base, with 19 bases between the two germline ends. The CDR3 loop is CAYQKPGQGNTEAFF. CDR3 DNA sequence: TGTGCCTACCAAAAGCCCGGGCAGGGGAACACTGAAGCTTTCTTT.

This clone was observed once. The V call is TRBV5-1, the J call TRBJ1-5; no clear D gene. Germline-derived CDR1 and CDR2 are SGHRS and YFSETQ. This CDR3 spans 15 amino acids. V shed 0 bases and J shed 7 bases, with 14 bases lying between them. The CDR3 is CASSLGFGGWQPQHF. The DNA of the CDR3 is TGCGCCAGCAGCTTGGGTTTCGGAGGATGGCAGCCCCAGCATTTT.

J is TRBJ1-5 and V is TRBV5-6; D might be TRBD1 (5 bases). The germline CDR1 and CDR2 sequences are SGHDT and YYEEEE. The CDR3 runs 18 residues. V was shortened by 0 bases and J by 0 bases, with 16 bases between the two germline ends. This CDR3 is CASSLGGGAVYSNQPQHF. The DNA for the CDR3 is TGTGCCAGCAGCTTGGGGGGCGGTGCAGTTTATAGCAATCAGCCCCAGCATTTT.

This rearrangement joins TRBV27 to TRBJ2-2, with 8 nucleotides matching TRBD2. The V segment lost 2 bases and the J segment 6 bases; nucleotides outside the gene matches: 5. Germline-derived CDR1 and CDR2 are MNHEY and SMNVEV (reference sequence). CDR3 length: 15 residues. CDR3 sequence reads: CASSLIAGGSGELFF. CDR3 bases: TGTGCCAGCAGTTTAATTGCGGGGGGCTCCGGGGAGCTGTTTTTT.

The rearrangement uses TRBV7-2 and TRBJ1-1; D unclear. The CDR3 consists of 13 residues. The ends were cut back, 3 bases at V and 4 bases at J, with 9 bases in the middle. Germline CDR1 is SGHTA and CDR2 is FQGNSA. The CDR3 bases are TGTGCCAGCAGCTTCACGGGGAGCACTGAAGCTTTCTTT. It specifies CASSFTGSTEAFF.